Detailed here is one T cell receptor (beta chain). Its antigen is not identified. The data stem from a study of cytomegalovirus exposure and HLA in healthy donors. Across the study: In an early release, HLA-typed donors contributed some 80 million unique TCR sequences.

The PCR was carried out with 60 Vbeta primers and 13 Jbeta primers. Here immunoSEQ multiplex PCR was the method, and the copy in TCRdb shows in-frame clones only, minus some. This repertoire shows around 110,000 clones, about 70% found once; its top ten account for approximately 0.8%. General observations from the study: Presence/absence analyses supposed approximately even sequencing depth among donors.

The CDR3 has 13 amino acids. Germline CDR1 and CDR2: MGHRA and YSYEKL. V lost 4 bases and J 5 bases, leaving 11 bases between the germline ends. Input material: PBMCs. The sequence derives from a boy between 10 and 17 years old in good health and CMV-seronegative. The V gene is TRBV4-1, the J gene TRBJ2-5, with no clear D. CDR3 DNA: TGCGCCAGCAGCCTGACTCCTTTGGAGACCCAGTACTTC. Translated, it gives CASSLTPLETQYF.